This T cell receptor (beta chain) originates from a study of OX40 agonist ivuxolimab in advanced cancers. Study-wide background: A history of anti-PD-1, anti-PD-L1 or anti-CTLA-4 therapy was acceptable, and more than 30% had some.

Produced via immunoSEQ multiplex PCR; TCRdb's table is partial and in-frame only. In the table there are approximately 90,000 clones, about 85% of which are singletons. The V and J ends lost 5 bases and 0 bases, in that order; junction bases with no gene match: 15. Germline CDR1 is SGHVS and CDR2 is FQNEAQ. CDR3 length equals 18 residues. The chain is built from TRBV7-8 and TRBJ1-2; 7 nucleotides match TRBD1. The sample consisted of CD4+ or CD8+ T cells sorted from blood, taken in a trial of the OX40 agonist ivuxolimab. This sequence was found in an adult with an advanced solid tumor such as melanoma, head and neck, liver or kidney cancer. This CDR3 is CASSPQKAGGVTNYGYTF. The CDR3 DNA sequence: TGTGCCAGCAGCCCGCAGAAGGCAGGGGGAGTGACTAACTATGGCTACACCTTC. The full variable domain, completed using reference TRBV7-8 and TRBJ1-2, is GAGVSQSPRYKVAKRGQDVALRCDPISGHVSLFWYQQALGQGPEFLTYFQNEAQLDKSGLPSDRFFAERPEGSVSTLKIQRTQQEDSAVYLCASSPQKAGGVTNYGYTFGSGTRLTVV.